This TCR beta chain was identified during a study of T-cell reconstitution after alpha-beta-depleted transplantation in children. Findings and limits, study-wide: The study traced high day-60 TCRbeta diversity in some patients to surviving recipient T cells and thymic progenitors. The authors attributed T-cell counts and diversity one year after transplant mostly to newly produced T cells. Where alpha-beta T cells came from about two months after transplant was reportedly several hundred expanded graft clones.

Germline CDR1 KGHDR, CDR2 SFDVKD. CDR3 length: 17 residues. J was trimmed by 0 bases and V by 3 bases; bases with no gene match: 6. Preparation of the TCRbeta library used unique molecular identifiers. TCRdb independently ran MiXCR on the PCR reads; one entry per CDR3 protein. The profile shows roughly 100,000 distinct CDR3 sequences, about 6% of them singletons. Worth noting for this clonotype: Its antigen is undetermined.

The TCR sequence derives from a female patient younger than 10 who had a stem cell transplant for Fanconi anemia, so the T cells may come from the graft donor. The chain combines TRBV24-1 with TRBJ2-7; 11 nucleotides line up with TRBD2. The source material was PBMCs, mostly from graft donor cells, sampled 60 days after TCRalphabeta/CD19-depleted stem cell transplant. CDR3 loop: CATSDTKTSGASYEQYF. The CDR3 DNA reads as TGTGCCACCAGTGATACCAAGACTAGCGGGGCCTCCTACGAGCAGTACTTC.